These T cell receptor beta chains were read from a single sample in a study of regulatory T cells in long-lasting Graves disease. One entry per CDR3 protein results from TCRdb running MiXCR on the multiplex PCR reads. This sample has about 220,000 distinct CDR3 sequences, with roughly 19% found just once. These data were also filed under a second study, of T cells in Graves' hyperthyroidism and ophthalmopathy.

Sequencing used peripheral blood mononuclear cells (PBMCs), obtained at new diagnosis, from a patient treated with antithyroid drugs. Source of these receptors: a woman in her 30s with Graves disease. CDR3s include the opening cysteine and the closing phenylalanine or tryptophan. Each record gives: J gene, V gene, D gene, clone size, CDR3 DNA, CDR3 protein. D genes are given only for firm matches. Some rows mark clone size as missing; the rest say once, few, many or name a class of expanded clone.

j_gene: TRBJ1-2; v_gene: TRBV28; d_gene: NA; abundance: many; CDR3nt: TGTGCCAGCAGTTTATCAGGGGTAGGGAGGTATGGCTACACCTTC; CDR3aa: CASSLSGVGRYGYTF
j_gene: TRBJ2-1; v_gene: TRBV4-1; d_gene: TRBD2; abundance: NA; CDR3nt: TGCGCCAGCAGCCAAGGGCTAGCGGGGAGGACCGACAATGAGCAGTTCTTC; CDR3aa: CASSQGLAGRTDNEQFF
j_gene: TRBJ1-1; v_gene: TRBV11-2; d_gene: NA; abundance: many; CDR3nt: TGTGCCAGCAGCGCGGGCTTGAAGAACACTGAAGCTTTCTTT; CDR3aa: CASSAGLKNTEAFF
j_gene: TRBJ1-1; v_gene: TRBV7-9; d_gene: TRBD1; abundance: many; CDR3nt: TGTGCCAGCAGCTTATATACGGGGATGGGGACAGACCGGGTGTACCCTGAAGCTTTCTTT; CDR3aa: CASSLYTGMGTDRVYPEAFF
j_gene: TRBJ2-1; v_gene: TRBV12-3/TRBV12-4; d_gene: TRBD2; abundance: many; CDR3nt: TGTGCCAGCAGTCCTTTGACTAGCGGGAAGGGAGGCAATGAGCAGTTCTTC; CDR3aa: CASSPLTSGKGGNEQFF
j_gene: TRBJ2-2; v_gene: TRBV27; d_gene: NA; abundance: NA; CDR3nt: TGTGCCAGCAACCGGGAGTCGGGTAGCGGGGAGCTGTTTTTT; CDR3aa: CASNRESGSGELFF
j_gene: TRBJ2-3; v_gene: TRBV19; d_gene: TRBD1; abundance: NA; CDR3nt: TGTGCCAGTAGTTTACAGGGGGCGCTCACAGATACGCAGTATTTT; CDR3aa: CASSLQGALTDTQYF
j_gene: TRBJ2-1; v_gene: TRBV12-5; d_gene: NA; abundance: NA; CDR3nt: TGTGCTAGTGGTCAGACAAATAATGAGCAGTTCTTC; CDR3aa: CASGQTNNEQFF
j_gene: TRBJ1-5; v_gene: TRBV15; d_gene: NA; abundance: many; CDR3nt: TGTGCCACCAGCAGAGATCGCGGGTATAGCAATCAGCCCCAGCATTTT; CDR3aa: CATSRDRGYSNQPQHF
j_gene: TRBJ2-3; v_gene: TRBV7-3; d_gene: TRBD2; abundance: many; CDR3nt: TGTGCCAGCAGCTCGAGCGGGGGCATAGATACGCAGTATTTT; CDR3aa: CASSSSGGIDTQYF
j_gene: TRBJ2-3; v_gene: TRBV12-5; d_gene: NA; abundance: many; CDR3nt: TGTGCTAGTGGTTTGGGCGTCACAGATACGCAGTATTTT; CDR3aa: CASGLGVTDTQYF
j_gene: TRBJ1-6; v_gene: TRBV28; d_gene: TRBD1; abundance: many; CDR3nt: TGTGCCAGCAGTCCACCGCAGGGGGATGTTTCACCCCTCCACTTT; CDR3aa: CASSPPQGDVSPLHF
j_gene: TRBJ2-4; v_gene: TRBV19; d_gene: TRBD2; abundance: many; CDR3nt: TGTGCCAGTCGGGACTACAGAAACATTCAGTACTTC; CDR3aa: CASRDYRNIQYF
j_gene: TRBJ1-2; v_gene: TRBV7-2; d_gene: TRBD1; abundance: many; CDR3nt: TGTGCCAGCAGCTCGGGGGGAACACAGGGGAGAGGTGGCTACACCTTC; CDR3aa: CASSSGGTQGRGGYTF
j_gene: TRBJ1-1; v_gene: TRBV2; d_gene: TRBD1; abundance: many; CDR3nt: TGTGCCAGCAGTAAGGGGGCAGAAAACACTGAAGCTTTCTTT; CDR3aa: CASSKGAENTEAFF
j_gene: TRBJ1-1; v_gene: TRBV20-1; d_gene: NA; abundance: many; CDR3nt: TGCAGTGCAGTCCCCGGGGGGGGGAGAGGGAACACTGAAGCTTTCTTT; CDR3aa: CSAVPGGGRGNTEAFF
j_gene: TRBJ2-7; v_gene: TRBV27; d_gene: TRBD1; abundance: many; CDR3nt: TGTGCCAGCAGTCTACAGGGGGCGCAGGACGAGCAGTACTTC; CDR3aa: CASSLQGAQDEQYF
j_gene: TRBJ2-7; v_gene: TRBV6-2/TRBV6-3; d_gene: NA; abundance: many; CDR3nt: TGTGCCAGCAGCCAGGACGCTTACGAGCAGTACTTC; CDR3aa: CASSQDAYEQYF
j_gene: TRBJ2-1; v_gene: TRBV2; d_gene: NA; abundance: many; CDR3nt: TGTGCCAGCTGCCAGGACAGAAACAATGAGCAGTTCTTC; CDR3aa: CASCQDRNNEQFF
j_gene: TRBJ2-1; v_gene: TRBV5-8; d_gene: TRBD2; abundance: few; CDR3nt: TGTGCCAGCAGCCTGGGACTAGCAGGTTACAATGAGCAGTTCTTC; CDR3aa: CASSLGLAGYNEQFF